This T cell receptor (beta chain) was sequenced during a study of blood T cell repertoires in COVID-19. Enrollment of patients from Seattle took place during active infection, with longitudinal follow-up. Under the authors' procedure: For nucleated cells, counts were estimated from reference gene primer amplification. TCRdb's copy holds only in-frame clones and misses some; the assay was immunoSEQ multiplex PCR. The V and J calls and clone size were taken over from that table, and D and trimming were inferred from the DNA. The sample records 250,000 to 350,000 clones, around 81% being singletons. With V trimmed by 10 bases and J by 4 bases, 4 bases remained unmatched. Germline loops: CDR1 LNHDA, CDR2 SQIVND (reference sequence). The CDR3 loop spans 13 amino acids.

This TCR came from a person aged 65-85 years with COVID-19, enrolled during active disease. The chain combines TRBV19 with TRBJ2-2, with 9 bases aligning to TRBD1. The sequencing input was peripheral blood. CDR3 residues: CAIQGAVTGELFF. CDR3 DNA: TGTGCCATACAGGGGGCTGTCACCGGGGAGCTGTTTTTT.